The rows below give T cell receptor beta chains drawn from one sample of a study of blood T cell repertoires in COVID-19. Assay: immunoSEQ multiplex PCR; the TCRdb copy retains only in-frame clones and omits some. This table holds about 320,000 clones, around 80% found once. Source material: peripheral blood. The source of these receptors is a woman between 45 and 60 years old with acute or convalescent COVID-19. CDR3s include the opening cysteine and the closing phenylalanine or tryptophan. The D gene is left open where the match is weak. Clone size is not always given. Where it is, it says once, few, many or a class for expanded clones.

abundance	d_gene	v_gene	j_gene	CDR3aa	CDR3nt
.	TRBD2	TRBV5-4	TRBJ2-5	CASSSRQREQETQYF	TGTGCCAGCAGCTCACGTCAGCGGGAGCAAGAGACCCAGTACTTC
.	.	TRBV11-2	TRBJ2-5	CASSLERQGGETQYF	TGTGCCAGCAGCTTAGAACGTCAGGGAGGTGAGACCCAGTACTTC
once	TRBD1	TRBV9	TRBJ2-7	CASSRQGAGYEQYF	TGTGCCAGCAGTCGACAGGGGGCGGGGTACGAGCAGTACTTC
.	TRBD1	TRBV24-1	TRBJ1-4	CATTGGSEKLFF	TGTGCCACCACAGGGGGTTCTGAAAAACTGTTTTTT
.	TRBD1	TRBV5-1	TRBJ2-1	CASSPGTGQSHNEQFF	TGCGCCAGCAGCCCGGGGACAGGCCAATCCCACAATGAGCAGTTCTTC
.	TRBD2	TRBV7-2	TRBJ2-2	CASSLGGGLTGELFF	TGTGCCAGCAGCTTAGGCGGGGGGCTCACCGGGGAGCTGTTTTTT
.	TRBD1	TRBV6-5	TRBJ2-1	CASSTDRGNEQFF	TGTGCCAGCAGTACGGACAGGGGAAATGAGCAGTTCTTC
.	.	TRBV18	TRBJ1-1	CASSPRVPSNTEAFF	TGTGCCAGCTCACCACGCGTCCCCTCGAACACTGAAGCTTTCTTT
.	TRBD1	TRBV5-8	TRBJ1-2	CASTGDRSLGGYYGYTF	TGTGCCAGCACGGGGGACAGGTCCCTTGGGGGTTACTATGGCTACACCTTC
once	TRBD2	TRBV5-6	TRBJ2-5	CASSAGLAGGRETQYF	TGTGCCAGCAGCGCCGGACTAGCGGGAGGGCGGGAGACCCAGTACTTC
.	.	TRBV18	TRBJ1-1	CASSEDTDTEAFF	TGTGCCAGCTCCGAGGACACCGACACTGAAGCTTTCTTT
.	.	TRBV5-1	TRBJ2-2	CASSLPANTGELFF	TGCGCCAGCAGCTTGCCGGCGAACACCGGGGAGCTGTTTTTT
once	.	TRBV7-9	TRBJ1-1	CASSLEPYTEAFF	TGTGCCAGCAGCTTAGAGCCGTACACTGAAGCTTTCTTT
.	TRBD2	TRBV11-1	TRBJ2-3	CASSLGGLSDTQYF	TGTGCCAGCAGCTTAGGGGGACTATCAGATACGCAGTATTTT
.	TRBD1	TRBV3-1/TRBV3-2	TRBJ1-2	CASSQLQGGYTF	TGTGCCAGCAGCCAGTTACAGGGGGGCTACACCTTC
.	.	TRBV7-2	TRBJ1-2	CASSRENYGYTF	TGTGCCAGCAGTAGAGAGAACTATGGCTACACCTTC
.	TRBD2	TRBV2	TRBJ2-5	CASSETLAGGETQYF	TGTGCCAGCAGTGAGACCCTAGCGGGAGGGGAGACCCAGTACTTC
.	.	TRBV2	TRBJ1-1	CASLTGGNTEAFF	TGTGCCAGCCTCACCGGCGGGAACACTGAAGCTTTCTTT
.	.	TRBV6-4	TRBJ2-7	CAAGDKHYEQYF	TGTGCCGCGGGGGACAAACACTACGAGCAGTACTTC
.	TRBD2	TRBV6-6	TRBJ2-1	CASSPRGTSGISSYNEQFF	TGTGCCAGCAGTCCCAGAGGGACTAGCGGGATTAGCTCCTACAATGAGCAGTTCTTC
.	.	TRBV11-2	TRBJ1-6	CASSLDRDMGDRLHF	TGTGCCAGCAGCTTAGATAGGGACATGGGGGACCGCCTCCACTTT
once	TRBD1	TRBV2	TRBJ2-6	CASSSSTGGAGANVLTF	TGTGCCAGCAGTTCAAGCACAGGGGGCGCTGGGGCCAACGTCCTGACTTTC
.	TRBD1	TRBV11-2	TRBJ1-2	CASRPGQGNYGYTF	TGTGCCAGCAGACCCGGACAGGGGAACTATGGCTACACCTTC
.	TRBD1	TRBV25-1	TRBJ1-1	CASTTDRLGAFF	TGTGCCAGCACGACGGACAGGCTCGGCGCTTTCTTT
once	.	TRBV30	TRBJ1-2	CAWSVMGSGGYTF	TGTGCCTGGAGTGTTATGGGAAGCGGTGGCTACACCTTC
.	TRBD1	TRBV11-2	TRBJ1-2	CASRPGQEKMDGYTF	TGTGCCAGCAGGCCGGGACAGGAAAAAATGGATGGCTACACCTTC
.	.	TRBV24-1	TRBJ2-3	CATAGGGTQYF	TGTGCCACAGCCGGGGGTGGTACGCAGTATTTT
.	.	TRBV11-2	TRBJ2-1	CASSLGLVNEQFF	TGTGCCAGCAGCTTGGGACTCGTCAATGAGCAGTTCTTC
once	.	TRBV7-3	TRBJ2-3	CASSPDRFSTDTQYF	TGTGCCAGCAGCCCGGACAGATTTAGCACAGATACGCAGTATTTT
.	TRBD1	TRBV2	TRBJ1-1	CASSQGARTEAFF	TGTGCCAGCAGCCAGGGGGCTAGAACTGAAGCTTTCTTT
.	TRBD2	TRBV7-2	TRBJ2-1	CASSLASGRGDEQFF	TGTGCCAGCAGCTTAGCTAGCGGGAGGGGAGATGAGCAGTTCTTC
.	TRBD1	TRBV6-6	TRBJ1-1	CASRDQGAGDYEAFF	TGTGCCAGCAGAGATCAGGGGGCGGGGGATTATGAAGCTTTCTTT
.	.	TRBV19	TRBJ2-1	CASGNPAGQFF	TGTGCCAGTGGGAACCCGGCGGGGCAGTTCTTC
.	TRBD2	TRBV7-2	TRBJ2-7	CASSSPSGIDEQYF	TGTGCCAGCAGTTCCCCTAGCGGGATCGACGAGCAGTACTTC
.	.	TRBV9	TRBJ1-2	CASSVSGANYGYTF	TGTGCCAGCAGCGTATCAGGGGCGAACTATGGCTACACCTTC
.	.	TRBV6-5	TRBJ2-1	CASSWGLSGERNEQFF	TGTGCCAGCAGTTGGGGTCTCTCAGGGGAAAGGAATGAGCAGTTCTTC
.	TRBD1	TRBV19	TRBJ1-2	CASSPTGDGYTF	TGTGCCAGTAGTCCGACAGGGGATGGCTACACCTTC
.	TRBD2	TRBV6-6	TRBJ2-3	CAGGSGAPPTDTQYF	TGTGCCGGAGGTAGCGGGGCTCCGCCTACGGATACGCAGTATTTT
.	.	TRBV29-1	TRBJ1-1	CSVEGRNLGWTEAFF	TGCAGCGTTGAAGGGAGAAACCTTGGGTGGACTGAAGCTTTCTTT